This TCR beta chain is from a study of regulatory T cells in long-lasting Graves disease. Looked up from germline, CDR1 is MNHNS and CDR2 is SASEGT. Trimming at V came to 6 bases and at J to 9 bases, leaving 8 bases not matched to a gene. The CDR3 runs to 13 residues. Study results and limitations: The number of shared public clonotypes was higher in persistent patients (around 2,700) than new patients (around 890). TCR diversity in persistent Graves' patients was below that of newly diagnosed ones. Persistent disease showed a preference for TRBV28, TRBJ1-2 and TRBJ2-5.

With respect to this clonotype: Antigen unknown.

The time point was: persistent/refractory GD, antithyroid drugs over 5 years with positive TRAb. Scientists built the TCR library using RNA that was extracted from PBMCs. Arm-PCR of CDR3 regions and iRepertoire HTBI primers were the basis on which TCR beta libraries were built. TCRdb independently ran MiXCR on the multiplex PCR reads; one entry per CDR3 protein. The sample lists some 450,000 distinct CDR3 sequences, 23% occurring once. Sequenced material: peripheral blood mononuclear cells (PBMCs), taken when the disease was refractory, from a patient treated with antithyroid drugs. This TCR came from a female donor with Graves disease. This chain connects TRBV6-1 to TRBJ2-1; 7 bases align to TRBD2. The CDR3 DNA reads TGTGCCAGCAGAGAGAGCGGGACTCCTGAGCAGTTCTTC. Protein product: CASRESGTPEQFF.